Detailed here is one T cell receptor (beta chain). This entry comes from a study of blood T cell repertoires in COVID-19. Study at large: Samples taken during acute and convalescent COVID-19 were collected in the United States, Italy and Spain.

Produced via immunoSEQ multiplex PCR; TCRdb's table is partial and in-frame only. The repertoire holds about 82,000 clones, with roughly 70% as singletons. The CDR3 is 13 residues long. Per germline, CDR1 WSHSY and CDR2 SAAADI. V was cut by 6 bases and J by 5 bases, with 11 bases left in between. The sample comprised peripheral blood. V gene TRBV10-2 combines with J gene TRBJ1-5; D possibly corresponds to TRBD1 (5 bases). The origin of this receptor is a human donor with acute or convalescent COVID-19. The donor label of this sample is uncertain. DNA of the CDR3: TGCGCCAGCAGGGGGACTGCAGATCAGCCCCAGCATTTT. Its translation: CASRGTADQPQHF.